This record concerns one TCR beta chain sequence. The repertoire was sequenced with immunoSEQ multiplex PCR; TCRdb's copy has only in-frame clones and lacks some. The sample has about 93,000 clones; about 95% are singletons. CDR1 is LNHNV, CDR2 YYDKDF, per germline (reference sequence). The V end was cut by 6 bases, the J end by 5 bases, with 14 bases between. There are 14 residues in the CDR3. This entry belongs to a study of technical replicates of blood from several donors. The sample comprised T cells isolated from PBMCs. The TCR sequence derives from a human donor in good health. The chain uses TRBV15 and TRBJ2-1; no reliable D call. DNA of the CDR3: TGTGCCACCAGTACGAAGGAGTCCCACAATGAGCAGTTCTTC. It yields the protein CATSTKESHNEQFF.